The rows below give T cell receptor beta chains drawn from one sample of a study of CD8 T cells in ankylosing spondylitis. TCRdb recomputed calls from the 5' RACE reads with MiXCR, one row per CDR3 protein. In the table there are around 440,000 distinct CDR3 sequences, approximately 17% of which are singletons. The sample comprised blood, either unsorted or a sorted T cell fraction (not recorded which). The source of these receptors is a male donor with ankylosing spondylitis. Both conserved end residues are part of each CDR3. The D gene is left open where the match is weak. Size values are once, few and many counts, or a class for expanded clones, and some rows have none.

d_call	v_call	clone_size	j_call	cdr3_length	cdr3_nt	cdr3_aa
TRBD2	TRBV29-1	few	TRBJ2-3	13	TGCAGCGTTGACGGGGGGGCCGCAGATACGCAGTATTTT	CSVDGGAADTQYF
TRBD1	TRBV10-3	-	TRBJ2-7	15	TGTGCCATCAGTGAGGCCCGGACAGGGCGCTACGAGCAGTACTTC	CAISEARTGRYEQYF
TRBD2	TRBV6-2/TRBV6-3	once	TRBJ2-5	16	TGTGCCAGCAGTCGCACTAGCGGGAGAGCGTCCGGGACCCAGTACTTC	CASSRTSGRASGTQYF
-	TRBV12-3/TRBV12-4	many	TRBJ1-5	13	TGTGCCAGCAGTTTAAATAGCAATCAGCCCCAGCATTTT	CASSLNSNQPQHF
TRBD2	TRBV12-5	-	TRBJ2-3	15	TGTGCTAGTGGTTTGACCGGACTAGCTGCAGATACGCAGTATTTT	CASGLTGLAADTQYF
-	TRBV20-1	-	TRBJ1-1	15	TGCAGTGCTAGACCCCTGGGGTATATGAACACTGAAGCTTTCTTT	CSARPLGYMNTEAFF
-	TRBV25-1	few	TRBJ1-1	16	TGTGCCAGCAGTCCACGAGGAGGCCTCTTGAACACTGAAGCTTTCTTT	CASSPRGGLLNTEAFF
-	TRBV7-6	-	TRBJ2-2	18	TGTGCCAGCAGCTTCCGAACGAAGACTAGTGTGAACACCGGGGAGCTGTTTTTT	CASSFRTKTSVNTGELFF
-	TRBV5-1	-	TRBJ2-1	14	TGCGCCAGCAGCTTGGTTGGCTACTACAATGAGCAGTTCTTC	CASSLVGYYNEQFF
-	TRBV6-5	few	TRBJ2-7	17	TGTGCCAGCAGTTACTCGAAACCATCGCGGAAAAACTACGAGCAGTACTTC	CASSYSKPSRKNYEQYF
-	TRBV7-8	few	TRBJ1-1	11	TGTGCCAGCAGCTCCTCTCCAGAAGCTTTCTTT	CASSSSPEAFF
TRBD1	TRBV11-2	few	TRBJ1-5	19	TGTGCCAGCAGCTTCGGACAGGGTGGTATGGTCCAGGGCAATCAGCCCCAGCATTTT	CASSFGQGGMVQGNQPQHF
TRBD1	TRBV4-1	few	TRBJ2-7	15	TGCGCCAGCAGCCAAGGACAGGGGGCCGGGTACGAGCAGTACTTC	CASSQGQGAGYEQYF
-	TRBV27	few	TRBJ2-1	16	TGTGCCAGCAGTTTACGACCTCCTGGGCTGGGTACTGAGCAGTTCTTC	CASSLRPPGLGTEQFF
TRBD2	TRBV10-3	-	TRBJ2-5	17	TGTGCCATCAGTGAGTCTTCCCCGGGACTAGCGGGAGAGACCCAGTACTTC	CAISESSPGLAGETQYF
TRBD1	TRBV30	once	TRBJ1-2	13	TGTGCACTTACAAAACGGGACAGGGGTGGCTACACCTTC	CALTKRDRGGYTF
TRBD2	TRBV28	once	TRBJ2-1	16	TGTGCCAGCAGTTCCCTACTAGCGGGAGAGTACAATGAGCAGTTCTTC	CASSSLLAGEYNEQFF
-	TRBV6-1	-	TRBJ2-6	16	TGTGCCAGCACGACAGGAGCGCTCTCTGGGGCCAACGTCCTGACTTTC	CASTTGALSGANVLTF
-	TRBV7-9	medium-sized	TRBJ1-5	13	TGTGCCAGCAGCCCGCAAGCCCAACAGCCCCAGCATTTT	CASSPQAQQPQHF
-	TRBV29-1	few	TRBJ2-3	15	TGCAGCGTTGTGGGGTGGCGGGGTAGCACAGATACGCAGTATTTT	CSVVGWRGSTDTQYF
-	TRBV5-1	few	TRBJ2-5	14	TGCGCCAGCAGCGGCGGAGGGGCGAAAGAGACCCAGTACTTC	CASSGGGAKETQYF
TRBD1	TRBV12-3/TRBV12-4	-	TRBJ1-1	15	TGTGCCAGCAGTATAGGACAGGGGGGGAACACTGAAGCTTTCTTT	CASSIGQGGNTEAFF
-	TRBV7-9	few	TRBJ1-1	13	TGTGCCAGCAGCTTTCTTGGTAGCACTGAAGCTTTCTTT	CASSFLGSTEAFF
-	TRBV20-1	many	TRBJ2-2	12	TGCAGTGCTACCGGGGACACCGGGGAGCTGTTTTTT	CSATGDTGELFF
-	TRBV5-1	few	TRBJ2-7	14	TGCGCCAGCAGCTTGGTCTCGGACACCTACGAGCAGTACTTC	CASSLVSDTYEQYF
TRBD1	TRBV19	-	TRBJ1-5	15	TGTGCCAGTGGAAGGGACAGCTCCGCTATGGGGCCCCAGCATTTT	CASGRDSSAMGPQHF
-	TRBV2	few	TRBJ2-4	13	TGTGCCAGCAGTCAGGGAATGGAGGACATTCAGTACTTC	CASSQGMEDIQYF
-	TRBV6-1	-	TRBJ2-2	13	TGTGCCAGCAGAGTCAATATCGCAAGGGAGCTGTTTTTT	CASRVNIARELFF
-	TRBV28	few	TRBJ2-1	15	TGTGCCAGCAGTTTATCGTCAGGGTTGTACAATGAGCAGTTCTTC	CASSLSSGLYNEQFF
-	TRBV2	-	TRBJ1-6	13	TGTGCCAGCAGTGACCTAGGGCGATCACCCCTCCACTTT	CASSDLGRSPLHF
-	TRBV19	-	TRBJ1-5	14	TGTGCCAGTAGTCACCGGGCAAACAATCAGCCCCAGCATTTT	CASSHRANNQPQHF
-	TRBV5-1	few	TRBJ2-2	13	TGCGCCAGCAGCTCGGACGCCACCGGGGAGCTGTTTTTT	CASSSDATGELFF
TRBD1	TRBV5-5	-	TRBJ1-5	14	TGTGCCAGCAGCCCCGGGACAGCCAATCAGCCCCAGCATTTT	CASSPGTANQPQHF
-	TRBV28	few	TRBJ2-1	16	TGTGCCAGCAGTTTAACAACTAGTTCTGTGATAAATGAGCAGTTCTTC	CASSLTTSSVINEQFF
-	TRBV20-1	-	TRBJ1-1	14	TGCAGTGCTCAAGGTTCGGGGGTTAGCACTGAAGATTTCTTT	CSAQGSGVSTEDFF
-	TRBV12-3/TRBV12-4	many	TRBJ2-3	15	TGTGCCAGCAGTTTGGTGCCGGGGTTGGCAGATACGCAGTATTTT	CASSLVPGLADTQYF
-	TRBV7-9	many	TRBJ1-2	12	TGTGCCAGCAGCTTACATAACTATGGCTACACCTTC	CASSLHNYGYTF
-	TRBV28	few	TRBJ1-5	16	TGTGCCAGCAGTTTGGCCAGGGTAGGGAGCAATCAGCCCCAGCATTTT	CASSLARVGSNQPQHF
TRBD2	TRBV18	few	TRBJ2-7	16	TGTGCCAGCTCACCGACTGGGACTAGCGGGACTCTGGGGCAGTACTTC	CASSPTGTSGTLGQYF
-	TRBV7-9	-	TRBJ1-3	12	TGTGCCAGCAGCGCGAGCGGAAACACCATATATTTT	CASSASGNTIYF
TRBD1	TRBV5-1	few	TRBJ1-2	14	TGCGCCAGCAGCCGCGGACAGGGGAACTATGGCTACACCTTC	CASSRGQGNYGYTF
-	TRBV5-1	few	TRBJ1-5	13	TGCGCCAGCAGCTTGGGCATCAATCAGCCCCAGCATTTT	CASSLGINQPQHF
-	TRBV20-1	few	TRBJ1-2	12	TGCAGTGCTAGACGCCAAAACTATGGCTACACCTTC	CSARRQNYGYTF
-	TRBV20-1	few	TRBJ2-1	13	TGCAGTGCTGGGGGTGGGGTGATCAGTGAGCAGTTCTTC	CSAGGGVISEQFF
TRBD1	TRBV5-1	-	TRBJ1-3	13	TGCGCCAGCAGCCCGGGACAGACAAACACCATATATTTT	CASSPGQTNTIYF
-	TRBV24-1	-	TRBJ2-7	13	TGTGCCACAACCGGGTCTATTTACAATGAGCAGTACTTC	CATTGSIYNEQYF
-	TRBV11-3	-	TRBJ2-2	12	TGTGCCAGCACCGTAGACACCGGGGAGCTGTTTTTT	CASTVDTGELFF
TRBD2	TRBV4-2	few	TRBJ2-1	17	TGTGCCAGCAGCCTAAATTCACTAGCGGGGGCGGGTAATGAGCAGTTCTTC	CASSLNSLAGAGNEQFF
-	TRBV24-1	few	TRBJ1-1	16	TGTGCCACCAGTGCGTCGGGAAATGCGGGGAACACTGAAGCTTTCTTT	CATSASGNAGNTEAFF
-	TRBV20-1	few	TRBJ2-7	14	TGCAGTGCTGCCCAGTTTTTAGGGGACTACGAGCAGTACTTC	CSAAQFLGDYEQYF
-	TRBV5-4	-	TRBJ2-3	14	TGTGCCAGCAGCTTCCGGGCCCGGGGAGATACGCAGTATTTT	CASSFRARGDTQYF
-	TRBV7-2	few	TRBJ2-2	15	TGTGCCAGCAGCTACCGGACCTCGAACACCGGGGAGCTGTTTTTT	CASSYRTSNTGELFF
-	TRBV10-3	many	TRBJ1-5	13	TGTGCCATCAGTGAGCAGGGTGATCAGCCCCAGCATTTT	CAISEQGDQPQHF
TRBD2	TRBV4-1	few	TRBJ2-5	13	TGCGCCAGCAGCGCGGCAGCGGGGGAGACCCAGTACTTC	CASSAAAGETQYF
-	TRBV7-2	many	TRBJ2-3	17	TGTGCCAGCAGCCACGCCGGGACTCAACTTAGCACAGATACGCAGTATTTT	CASSHAGTQLSTDTQYF
-	TRBV3-1	few	TRBJ1-1	14	TGTGCCAGCAGCCAAGTGCAGTCAACAAGTGAAGCTTTCTTT	CASSQVQSTSEAFF
-	TRBV5-5	few	TRBJ2-2	14	TGTGCCAGCAGGGACGGACAAAACACCGGGGAGCTGTTTTTT	CASRDGQNTGELFF
TRBD1	TRBV28	few	TRBJ1-5	19	TGTGCCAGCAGTTTCCAACCCCCAGGACAGGGAGAGAGCAATCAGCCCCAGCATTTT	CASSFQPPGQGESNQPQHF